This T cell receptor (beta chain) was retrieved from a study of OX40 agonist ivuxolimab in advanced cancers. Some background on the complete study: Ivuxolimab was an agonistic, fully human IgG2 monoclonal antibody directed against OX40 (CD134), a costimulatory receptor. Intravenous ivuxolimab was administered to patients every 2 weeks at six dose levels: 0.01, 0.1, 0.3, 1.5, 3 and 10 mg/kg. Among the roughly 52 dose-escalation patients, around 19 had hepatocellular carcinoma, 15 or so melanoma, 9 renal cell carcinoma and 9 head and neck cancer. In the dose-escalation cohort, over 65% of patients were male, and the mean age was approximately 60 years, with a range of roughly 20 to 85. Patients were allowed to have had prior anti-PD-1, anti-PD-L1 or anti-CTLA-4 therapy, and more than 30% of the dose-escalation patients had previously received checkpoint inhibitors. Three dose-escalation patients achieved partial responses, one with hepatocellular carcinoma and two with cutaneous melanoma. The point of sequencing TCRbeta in the periphery was to test whether ivuxolimab changed TCR sequence diversity and drove clonal T-cell expansion. The paper covers the monotherapy dose-escalation part of the phase I ivuxolimab trial, which included N ≈ 50 patients.

Genomic DNA was extracted from sorted cells for sequencing of the TCRbeta CDR3 region. The immunoSEQ Assay was used to sequence the TCRbeta CDR3 regions. TCRdb limited this immuneACCESS table to in-frame rearrangements with V and J called. A share of clones is missing; checked studies link under half to unresolved V genes, and the rest is unexplained. This sample has some 64,000 clones in its table, and about 88% of those were observed once. The ten biggest clones cover 0.67% of the sample. Notes on this clone: Its antigen is still unknown. Nothing much larger sits one base from this clone, and base qualities are not available.

Patients with a history of autoimmune disease or receiving systemic immunosuppression were excluded from the trial. Peripheral blood for TCR sequencing was drawn from every dose cohort at baseline, at cycle 4 day 1 and at cycle 7 day 1. Samples came from an open-label, multicenter, first-in-human phase I dose-escalation trial of ivuxolimab. Adults with locally advanced or metastatic melanoma, renal cell, hepatocellular, or head and neck squamous cell carcinoma were enrolled in the trial. Before TCR sequencing, CD4+ T cells and CD8+ T cells were sorted from peripheral blood as separate populations. Study-wide findings and limitations: In partial responders in the 0.1-3.0 mg/kg groups, normalized peripheral clonal expansion was found to be among the lowest, especially among CD8+ T cells. Low levels of normalized T-cell clonal expansion were also seen in some patients who did not respond. After ivuxolimab, expanded clones were on average more numerous among CD8+ T cells than among CD4+ T cells. Which antigens the clonally expanded peripheral T cells were specific for was not determined. At doses of 0.1 to 3.0 mg/kg, clonal expansion of both CD4+ and CD8+ blood T cells was observed from baseline to week 6.

Based on the germline V gene, the CDR1 and CDR2 sequences are SGHAT and FQNNGV. The CDR3 sequence holds 16 residues, the cysteine and phenylalanine included. The DNA shown is the 48-base CDR3, in frame from base 1. V is cut by 11 bases and J by 2 bases, and the space between the germline ends is 22 bases. The TCR sequence derives from an adult with an advanced solid tumor such as melanoma, head and neck, liver or kidney cancer. This specimen consisted of CD4+ or CD8+ T cells sorted from blood, obtained in a trial of the OX40 agonist ivuxolimab. The chain links TRBV11-2 with TRBJ1-3, with a weak D call of TRBD1 (5 bases match). Read as DNA, the sequence is TGTGCCCCCGAAAGCCCCCAGGGCGAGGCTGGAAACACCATATATTTT. Its product reads: CAPESPQGEAGNTIYF.